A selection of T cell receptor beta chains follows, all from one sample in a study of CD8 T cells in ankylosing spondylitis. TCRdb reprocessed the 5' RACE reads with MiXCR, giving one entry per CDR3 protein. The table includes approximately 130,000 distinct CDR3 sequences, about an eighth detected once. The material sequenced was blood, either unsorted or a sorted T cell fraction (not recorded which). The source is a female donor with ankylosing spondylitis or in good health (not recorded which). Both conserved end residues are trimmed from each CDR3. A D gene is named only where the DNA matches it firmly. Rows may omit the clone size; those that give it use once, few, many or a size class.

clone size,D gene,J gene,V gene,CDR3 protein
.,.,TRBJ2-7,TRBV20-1,SARGWAYEQY
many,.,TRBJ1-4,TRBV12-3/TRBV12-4,ASSQNNEKLF
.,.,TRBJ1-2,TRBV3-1,ASSQDARGRGYGYT
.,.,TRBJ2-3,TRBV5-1,ASSTLGGGTDTQY
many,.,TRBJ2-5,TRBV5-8,ASSLAYDGQETQY
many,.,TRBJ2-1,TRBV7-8,ASSLRVGNEQF
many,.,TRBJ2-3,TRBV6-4,ASSDSIATTDTQY
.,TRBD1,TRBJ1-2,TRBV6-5,ASSYSRSGTGRFGGYT
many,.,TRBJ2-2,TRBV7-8,ASSGRVGTGELF
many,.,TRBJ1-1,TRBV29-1,SVTRTATEAF
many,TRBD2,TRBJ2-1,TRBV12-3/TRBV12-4,ATQGLAGYNEQF
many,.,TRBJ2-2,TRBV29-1,SGSPRTGELF
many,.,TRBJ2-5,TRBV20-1,SARKQGGETQY
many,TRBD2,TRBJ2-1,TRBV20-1,SASSSSSGSSYNEQF
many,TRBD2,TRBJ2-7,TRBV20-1,SAIAGGPLRSYEQY
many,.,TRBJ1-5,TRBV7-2,ASSLASQNQPQH
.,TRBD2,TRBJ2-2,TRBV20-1,SARVLAGVGELF
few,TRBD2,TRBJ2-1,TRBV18,ASSPRAGRSYNEQF
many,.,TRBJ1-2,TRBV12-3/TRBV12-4,ASSSLQNYGYT
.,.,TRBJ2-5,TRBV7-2,ASSRDSDKETQY
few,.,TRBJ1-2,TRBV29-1,SAGEGYT
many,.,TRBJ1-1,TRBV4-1,ASSQGGIGRWAEAF
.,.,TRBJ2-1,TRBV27,ASSYFSGEQF
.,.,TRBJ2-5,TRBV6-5,ASSYNGGAPWAQY
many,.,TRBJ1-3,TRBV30,AWSVTSGNTIY
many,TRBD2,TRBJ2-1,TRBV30,AWFSGRAYNEQF
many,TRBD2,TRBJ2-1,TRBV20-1,SSTSGTRGDEQF
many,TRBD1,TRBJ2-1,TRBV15,ATSTTGTGDQDEQF
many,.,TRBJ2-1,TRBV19,ASSIDSYNEQF
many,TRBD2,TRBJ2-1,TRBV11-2,ASSPSGLAGDNEQF
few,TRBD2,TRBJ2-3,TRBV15,ATSRAGGGMDTQY
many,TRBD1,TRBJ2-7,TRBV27,ASSPDPRQGSYEQY
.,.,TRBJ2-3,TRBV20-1,SARQYTSTDTQY
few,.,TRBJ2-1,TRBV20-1,SAPRGGALLDEQF
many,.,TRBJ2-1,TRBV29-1,SVRGTTNNEQF
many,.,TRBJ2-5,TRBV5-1,ASSYRPSDGQETQY
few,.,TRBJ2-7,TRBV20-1,SASGPITGEQY
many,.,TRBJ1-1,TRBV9,ASSVNVNTEAF
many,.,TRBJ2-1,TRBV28,ATTTEGDEQF
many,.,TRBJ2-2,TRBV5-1,ASSLAASRNTGELF
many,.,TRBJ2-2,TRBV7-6,ASSLVAATGELF
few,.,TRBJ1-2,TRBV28,ASRSRNFVLGYA